The 15 T cell receptor beta chains presented below share a single source sample, sequenced in a study of blood T cell repertoires in COVID-19. Sequencing used immunoSEQ multiplex PCR; TCRdb keeps in-frame clones, though not all of them. Altogether hundreds of thousands of clones are present, about 85% being singletons, with the ten largest covering less than 20%. The sample consisted of peripheral blood. Source of these receptors: a man aged 25-45 years with active or convalescent COVID-19.

This clone was counted once. The chain links TRBV27 to TRBJ2-7; D perhaps matches TRBD1 (6 bases). Trimming removed 2 bases at V and 2 bases at J, with 13 bases between. The germline V gene encodes CDR1 MNHEY and CDR2 SMNVEV (reference sequence). The CDR3 has 15 amino acids. This CDR3 is CASSLGTGSAYEQYF. CDR3 DNA: TGTGCCAGCAGTTTAGGTACAGGGAGCGCCTACGAGCAGTACTTC.

V and J are TRBV6-5 and TRBJ1-1; 7 bases fit TRBD1. With V trimmed by 6 bases and J by 0 bases, 4 bases remained unmatched. The CDR3 sequence is 14 residues long. Looked up from germline, CDR1 is MNHEY and CDR2 is SVGAGI. CDR3 in DNA: TGTGCCAGCAGCCGGGACAGCATGAACACTGAAGCTTTCTTT. It codes for CASSRDSMNTEAFF.

In its sample, this clone was seen once. This rearrangement joins TRBV3-1 (or the pseudogene TRBV3-2) to TRBJ1-5; D perhaps matches TRBD1 (5 bases). The CDR3 is made up of 16 amino acids. V gave up 3 bases and J gave up 0 bases, with 12 bases separating them. Germline V gene sequence: CDR1 LGHDT, CDR2 YNNKEL (reference sequence). CDR3 sequence (DNA): TGTGCCAGCAGCCAGGGGCAACAGTATAGCAATCAGCCCCAGCATTTT. It yields the protein CASSQGQQYSNQPQHF.

The chain combines TRBV30 with TRBJ2-1; the match to TRBD1 covers 7 bases. The V and J ends lost 1 base and 5 bases, in that order; junction bases with no gene match: 2. The CDR3 totals 13 residues. The V gene's germline CDR1 is GTSNPN and CDR2 SVGIG (reference sequence). CDR3 nucleotides: TGTGCCTGGAGTGGGGACAGACACAATGAGCAGTTCTTC. It translates to CAWSGDRHNEQFF. Filled out from reference TRBV30 and TRBJ2-1, the complete variable domain reads SQTIHQWPATLVQPVGSPLSLECTVEGTSNPNLYWYRQAAGRGLQLLFYSVGIGQISSEVPQNLSASRPQDRQFILSSKKLLLSDSGFYLCAWSGDRHNEQFFGPGTRLTVL.

The chain has TRBV15 and TRBJ1-3; the D is unclear. The ends were cut back, 0 bases at V and 7 bases at J, with 10 bases in the middle. Germline lookup yields CDR1 LNHNV and CDR2 YYDKDF (reference sequence). The CDR3 contains 14 residues. DNA of the CDR3: TGTGCCACCAGCAGAGATGGCCCCCCCAACACCATATATTTT. The encoded protein is CATSRDGPPNTIYF.

The chain employs TRBV9 and TRBJ1-3; TRBD1 might be the D (6 bases). With 3 bases removed from V and 7 bases from J, the gap between germline ends came to 8 bases. This CDR3 has 12 amino acids. Germline V gene data show CDR1 as SGDLS and CDR2 as YYNGEE. This CDR3 reads CASSAQGNTIYF. In DNA, the CDR3 is TGTGCCAGCAGCGCACAGGGTAACACCATATATTTT.

This clone was detected once. J is TRBJ1-4 and V is TRBV5-4; 8 bases agree with TRBD1. This CDR3 has 15 residues. J lost 3 bases, V lost 4 bases, and 5 bases had no gene match. CDR1 is SGHNT, CDR2 YYREEE, per germline (reference sequence). Here the CDR3 reads CASSNRQGPNEKLFF. The CDR3 bases are TGTGCCAGCAGCAATCGACAGGGGCCTAATGAAAAACTGTTTTTT.

The rearrangement links TRBV7-9 to TRBJ1-1; D possibly corresponds to TRBD1 (6 bases). Germline assignment: CDR1 SEHNR and CDR2 FQNEAQ (reference sequence). The germline V and J ends were trimmed by 0 bases and 2 bases, with 13 bases remaining between them. CDR3 length equals 16 residues. CDR3 nucleotide sequence: TGTGCCAGCAGCTTAGCGGGGGCAGGCCCAAACACTGAAGCTTTCTTT. This sequence encodes CASSLAGAGPNTEAFF.

This chain links TRBV11-2 with TRBJ2-3; D is unclear. Between the trimmed V and J ends, which lost 5 bases and 5 bases, there was a span of 20 bases. Germline CDR1 is SGHAT and CDR2 is FQNNGV. The CDR3 totals 16 residues. The CDR3 DNA reads as TGTGCCAGCAGCCCCGTCGTTGTCGTGAGCTTAGATACGCAGTATTTT. Its translation is CASSPVVVVSLDTQYF.

The rearrangement uses TRBV4-1 and TRBJ1-4; no clear D. Germline V gene data show CDR1 as MGHRA and CDR2 as YSYEKL. V was pared by 1 base and J by 8 bases, with 11 bases between. The CDR3 is 14 amino acids. The CDR3 spells CASSQVQVLEKLFF. The CDR3 nucleotides are TGCGCCAGCAGCCAAGTCCAGGTCCTAGAAAAACTGTTTTTT.

The chain links TRBV29-1 to TRBJ1-2, with D unclear. The length of the CDR3 is 11 residues. The germline CDR1 and CDR2 sequences are SQVTM and ANQGSEA. V lost 4 bases, J lost 3 bases, and 6 bases lay in between. CDR3 residues: CSVGSHYGYTF. The CDR3 DNA sequence: TGCAGCGTTGGGAGTCACTATGGCTACACCTTC.

The chain uses TRBV7-2 and TRBJ1-6, with TRBD1 as a possible D gene (5 bases). Deletions cut 5 bases from V and 10 bases from J, with 21 bases between. The germline V gene encodes CDR1 SGHTA and CDR2 FQGNSA. The CDR3 is 16 amino acids. The chain's CDR3 is CASSPGWASVSSPLHF. The CDR3 region has the DNA TGTGCCAGCAGCCCAGGGTGGGCCTCCGTGAGCTCACCCCTCCACTTT.

This chain links TRBV4-1 with TRBJ1-2, with 10 bases matching TRBD1. This CDR3 spans 15 amino acids. Germline V CDR1 and CDR2: MGHRA, YSYEKL. The V gene end was trimmed by 0 bases and the J gene end by 4 bases; junction bases not matched to a gene: 2. The CDR3 DNA sequence: TGCGCCAGCAGCCAAGAAGGGACAGGGGTCTATGGCTACACCTTC. Its translation: CASSQEGTGVYGYTF.

This rearrangement joins TRBV29-1 to TRBJ2-5, with 7 bases identical to TRBD1. The germline V gene has CDR1 SQVTM and CDR2 ANQGSEA. Trimming cost V 6 bases and J 1 base; bases outside gene matches: 2. The CDR3 is made up of 12 amino acids. The CDR3 sequence: CSVTGLQETQYF. The CDR3 DNA follows: TGCAGCGTGACAGGGCTCCAAGAGACCCAGTACTTC.

The genes are TRBV27 and TRBJ2-4; 11 nucleotides align to TRBD2. This CDR3 region has 15 residues. Germline V lookup: CDR1 MNHEY, CDR2 SMNVEV (reference sequence). V lost 7 bases and J lost 6; bases outside the gene matches: 8. CDR3 sequence (DNA): TGTGCCAGCAAAACTAGCGGGAGAGTTGGAAACATTCAGTACTTC. It specifies CASKTSGRVGNIQYF.